This T cell receptor (beta chain) was sequenced in a study of T cell repertoires in cytomegalovirus infection. Study-wide points: Clonotype analysis showed dominance of the ex vivo response by HLA-C-restricted CMV-specific TCR beta clonotypes.

TCRdb re-called the reads through MiXCR, storing one row per CDR3 protein. The sample lists roughly 860,000 distinct CDR3 sequences, 32% seen once, with 12% in the top ten. This clonotype was found a few times. Its antigen remains unidentified. The specimen was cultured CD8+ T cells from PBMCs, collected from culture after CMV antigen stimulation. The clonotype originates from a human donor in good health (CMV status not recorded). Some clones in this sample may be carry-over from other donors' samples.

CDR3 DNA: TGTGCCAGCCTCGAGAGCGGAGGAACTGAAGCTTTCTTT. The encoded protein is CASLESGGTEAFF. This chain connects TRBV7-9 to TRBJ1-1; D is uncertain. The CDR3 totals 13 residues. V lost 8 bases and J 5 bases, leaving 15 bases between the germline ends. Germline V gives CDR1 SEHNR, CDR2 FQNEAQ (reference sequence).